A single sample gave rise to the 18 T cell receptor beta chains below, sequenced in a study of blood T cell repertoires in COVID-19. Clones were sequenced by immunoSEQ multiplex PCR, and TCRdb holds only the in-frame ones, with some missing. The profile shows approximately 69,000 clones, around 91% of them singletons. Sequenced: peripheral blood. The receptors derive from a man over 45 with acute or convalescent COVID-19.

The CDR3 region has the DNA TGCATAGCTCGGATCTGGGAAAAACTGTTTTTT. Translating it yields CIARIWEKLFF. This chain links TRBV29-1 with TRBJ1-4; no firm D call. The CDR3 is 11 amino acids. In germline, CDR1 is SQVTM, CDR2 ANQGSEA.

V and J are TRBV5-6 and TRBJ1-2; 10 bases map to TRBD1. V lost 4 bases to trimming and J lost 4 bases; unmatched junction nucleotides: 4. The germline gives CDR1 SGHDT, CDR2 YYEEEE. This CDR3 region has 14 residues. The CDR3 is CASSGQGDTYGYTF. The CDR3 DNA is TGTGCCAGCAGCGGACAGGGGGACACCTATGGCTACACCTTC. The variable domain in full, completed from reference TRBV5-6 and TRBJ1-2, reads DAGVTQSPTHLIKTRGQQVTLRCSPKSGHDTVSWYQQALGQGPQFIFQYYEEEERQRGNFPDRFSGHQFPNYSSELNVNALLLGDSALYLCASSGQGDTYGYTFGSGTRLTVV.

The chain is built from TRBV2 and TRBJ1-1; D remains unclear. V lost 6 bases, J lost 11 bases, and 16 bases lay in between. Germline-derived CDR1 and CDR2 are SNHLY and FYNNEI. This CDR3 is 12 amino acids long. CDR3 nucleotide sequence: TGTGCCAGCAGCCTACAGCCTCCGAAGGCTTTCTTT. It specifies CASSLQPPKAFF.

This sequence joins TRBV23-1 and TRBJ1-2; no definite D call. TRBV23-1 falls under the ORF class, with uncertain function. The CDR3 covers 13 residues. Trimming cost V 3 bases and J 6 bases, with 11 bases left between them. CDR3 sequence (DNA): TGCGCCAGCAGTCAGGGGAGGAACCATGGCTACACCTTC. Encoded protein: CASSQGRNHGYTF.

The V and J genes are TRBV30 and TRBJ2-5; tentatively, D is TRBD2 (5 bases). Germline V CDR1 and CDR2: GTSNPN, SVGIG (reference sequence). Trimming pared 8 bases from V and 3 bases from J, leaving 13 bases between. The CDR3 sequence is 12 residues long. CDR3 sequence: CARDSVKETQYF. The CDR3 DNA follows: TGTGCCCGAGATAGCGTAAAAGAGACCCAGTACTTC.

This sequence joins TRBV5-1 and TRBJ2-2, with TRBD1 matching 9 bases. After removal of 4 bases from V and 3 bases from J, the junction contained 4 bases not matched to a gene. This CDR3 comprises 15 residues. CDR1 and CDR2 from the germline V gene are SGHRS and YFSETQ. The CDR3 nucleotides read TGCGCCAGCAGCGACGGACAGGGGTACACCGGGGAGCTGTTTTTT. This encodes CASSDGQGYTGELFF.

The V and J genes are TRBV12-3 or TRBV12-4 and TRBJ1-6, with 7 bases identical to TRBD1. CDR3 length: 13 residues. The V and J ends lost 4 bases and 7 bases, in that order; junction bases with no gene match: 1. The CDR3 is CASSWDRNSPLHF. Here the CDR3 DNA reads TGTGCCAGCAGTTGGGACAGAAATTCACCCCTCCACTTT.

This clone appeared a single time. This chain joins TRBV4-1 and TRBJ2-4; 7 bases align to TRBD2. Germline loops: CDR1 MGHRA, CDR2 YSYEKL. CDR3 length equals 16 residues. V lost 4 bases and J lost 7; bases outside the gene matches: 13. The CDR3 bases are TGCGCCAGCAGCCCCGAGGGGAGGGGAGGTGGGAACATTCAGTACTTC. Translated: CASSPEGRGGGNIQYF.

V and J are TRBV7-2 and TRBJ2-3, with TRBD2 matching over 10 bases. The trim removed 2 bases at V and 6 bases at J, leaving 11 bases unmatched. The CDR3 consists of 17 residues. CDR1 is SGHTA, CDR2 FQGNSA, per germline. The chain's CDR3 is CASSLPGLARLGDTQYF. The CDR3 DNA sequence: TGTGCCAGCAGCTTACCGGGACTAGCGCGCTTGGGGGATACGCAGTATTTT.

There are a few counts of this clone. J is TRBJ1-6 and V is TRBV6-5, with 8 bases matching TRBD1. This CDR3 is 15 amino acids long. CDR1 is MNHEY, CDR2 SVGAGI, per germline. Trimming at V came to 6 bases and at J to 5 bases, leaving 6 bases not matched to a gene. This CDR3 reads CASSPHRGDNSPLHF. The DNA for the CDR3 is TGTGCCAGCAGCCCCCACAGGGGGGATAATTCACCCCTCCACTTT.

The chain joins TRBV6-6 to TRBJ2-7; D is ambiguous. The CDR3 spans 11 residues. V lost 4 bases to trimming and J lost 3 bases, with 4 bases between them. CDR1 and CDR2 from the germline V gene are MNHNY and SVGAGI (reference sequence). The CDR3 DNA follows: TGTGCCAGCAGTTTTAACTACGAGCAGTACTTC. Protein product: CASSFNYEQYF.

The J gene is TRBJ2-5, the V gene TRBV14; 9 bases are a match to TRBD1. V dropped 3 bases and J dropped 5; count of bases not matched to a gene: 7. The CDR3 extends over 15 amino acids. From germline, CDR1 is SGHDN and CDR2 FVKESK. DNA for the CDR3: TGTGCCAGCAGCCAGAGGACAGGGGTCGTGGAGACCCAGTACTTC. It is translated as CASSQRTGVVETQYF.

The chain employs TRBV6-5 and TRBJ2-1; the match to TRBD2 covers 7 bases. This CDR3 is built from 12 residues. With V trimmed by 5 bases and J by 8 bases, 3 bases remained unmatched. Germline lookup yields CDR1 MNHEY and CDR2 SVGAGI. CDR3 in amino acids: CASSLLAYEQFF. The CDR3 coding sequence is TGTGCCAGCAGTCTACTAGCGTATGAGCAGTTCTTC.

This sequence joins TRBV5-1 and TRBJ2-2; D is undetermined. Germline-derived CDR1 and CDR2 are SGHRS and YFSETQ. V lost 0 bases, J lost 4 bases, and 7 bases lay in between. The length of the CDR3 is 14 residues. The CDR3 DNA reads TGCGCCAGCAGCTTGGAAGAACTCACCGGGGAGCTGTTTTTT. This encodes CASSLEELTGELFF.

The J gene is TRBJ1-5, the V gene TRBV5-1; D is ambiguous. Germline V CDR1 and CDR2: SGHRS, YFSETQ. V lost 1 base and J 6 bases, leaving 8 bases between the germline ends. The CDR3 is 13 residues long. CDR3 in amino acids: CASSLTGSQPQHF. DNA of the CDR3: TGCGCCAGCAGCTTGACGGGGTCTCAGCCCCAGCATTTT.

The chain links TRBV9 to TRBJ2-1; tentative D call: TRBD1 (5 bases). The CDR3 is 13 residues long. V was shortened by 0 bases and J by 9 bases, with 10 bases between the two germline ends. Germline V CDR1 and CDR2: SGDLS, YYNGEE. The CDR3 sequence: CASSVVPQGEQFF. The CDR3 DNA sequence: TGTGCCAGCAGCGTAGTCCCGCAGGGTGAGCAGTTCTTC.

The chain uses TRBV3-1 (or the pseudogene TRBV3-2) and TRBJ1-3, with D perhaps matching TRBD1 (5 bases). CDR1 is LGHDT and CDR2 is YNNKEL in the germline V gene (reference sequence). Trimming cost V 1 base and J 4 bases, with 8 bases left between them. The CDR3 runs 14 residues. The CDR3: CASSQGAGGNTIYF. The CDR3 DNA is TGTGCCAGCAGCCAAGGGGCAGGGGGAAACACCATATATTTT.

Here the CDR3 DNA reads TGTGCCACCCAACTGGAGGGGGCGAGGAACACTGAAGCTTTCTTT. Protein: CATQLEGARNTEAFF. The V and J genes are TRBV19 and TRBJ1-1; 7 bases match TRBD1. This CDR3 is built from 15 residues. Germline assignment: CDR1 LNHDA and CDR2 SQIVND (reference sequence). Unmatched junction bases numbered 12, after V lost 10 bases and J lost 1 base.